The 22 T cell receptor beta chains given below trace back to one sample, sequenced in a study of PD-1 blockade in mismatch repair-deficient tumors. For these TCRs, the target antigens are not known. Time point specified: approximately 10-day in vitro stimulation with candidate neoantigen peptide 7. Method: immunoSEQ multiplex PCR; TCRdb's copy keeps in-frame clones and lacks some. Here the sample spans more than 7,500 clones, around 90% being singletons. The starting material was cells cultured in vitro, obtained from a patient treated with pembrolizumab. The receptors originated from an adult with mismatch repair-deficient cancer.

The rearrangement links TRBV27 to TRBJ2-3; unclear D gene. The V gene's germline CDR1 is MNHEY and CDR2 SMNVEV (reference sequence). CDR3 length: 12 residues. V was cut by 5 bases and J by 5 bases, with 8 bases left in between. The CDR3 reads CASSTHGDTQYF. The CDR3 region has the DNA TGTGCCAGCAGTACCCACGGAGATACGCAGTATTTT.

V usage is TRBV11-1 and J usage is TRBJ2-1; D is unresolved. Germline assignment: CDR1 SGHAT and CDR2 FQDESV (reference sequence). CDR3 length: 13 amino acids. Between the trimmed V and J ends, which lost 1 base and 5 bases, there was a span of 6 bases. CDR3 DNA: TGTGCCAGCAGCTTAGGTCCTGACAATGAGCAGTTCTTC. Amino acids: CASSLGPDNEQFF. The full variable domain, in which reference TRBV11-1 and TRBJ2-1 provide the parts outside the CDR3, is EAEVAQSPRYKITEKSQAVAFWCDPISGHATLYWYRQILGQGPELLVQFQDESVVDDSQLPKDRFSAERLKGVDSTLKIQPAELGDSAMYLCASSLGPDNEQFFGPGTRLTVL.

V is TRBV13 and J is TRBJ1-3; tentatively, D is TRBD1 (6 bases). Trimming took 0 bases from V and 4 from J, leaving 13 bases between them. This CDR3 comprises 16 residues. Looked up from germline, CDR1 is PRHDT and CDR2 is FYEKMQ (reference sequence). In DNA, the CDR3 is TGTGCCAGCAGCTTAGGCGCAGGGGTGAAAGGAAACACCATATATTTT. It specifies CASSLGAGVKGNTIYF.

This clone was detected only once. The genes are TRBV21-1 and TRBJ2-4. TRBV21-1 is reported as a pseudogene. The CDR3 extends over 13 amino acids. The CDR3 here is CASSKGPRSIQYF. CDR3 in DNA: TGTGCCAGCAGTAAAGGCCCCCGAAGCATTCAGTACTTC.

The CDR3 protein is CASSELPPGEQYF. Here the CDR3 DNA reads TGTGCCAGCAGTGAACTTCCTCCCGGCGAGCAGTACTTC. V is TRBV2 and J is TRBJ2-7; D call uncertain. Germline V gives CDR1 SNHLY, CDR2 FYNNEI. The V and J ends lost 2 bases and 6 bases respectively, with 11 bases between them. The CDR3 runs to 13 residues.

The J gene is TRBJ1-5, the V gene TRBV5-8, with a tentative D call TRBD1 (5 bases). Germline V lookup: CDR1 SGHTS, CDR2 YDEGEE. V was trimmed by 4 bases and J by 5 bases, leaving 13 bases between them. This CDR3 contains 14 residues. The CDR3 region has the DNA TGTGCCAGCAGCCCCCAGGGTGGGCATCAGCCCCAGCATTTT. Its protein is CASSPQGGHQPQHF.

V and J are TRBV5-1 and TRBJ1-1, with TRBD1 matching over 8 bases. Germline CDR1 and CDR2: SGHRS and YFSETQ. V dropped 1 base and J dropped 10; count of bases not matched to a gene: 18. CDR3 size: 17 residues. In nucleotides, the CDR3 is TGCGCCAGCAGCTTGAGTAGCCCGGGACAGGCTACCCGGGGAGCTTTCTTT. This codes for CASSLSSPGQATRGAFF.

CDR3 nucleotides: TGCGCCAGCAGCCGGACGGTTGATGGAAACACCATATATTTT. It encodes CASSRTVDGNTIYF. The chain is built from TRBV4-1 and TRBJ1-3; D is undetermined. Germline V gene lookup returns CDR1 MGHRA and CDR2 YSYEKL. Trimming pared 4 bases from V and 3 bases from J, leaving 10 bases between. This CDR3 is 14 amino acids long.

The V gene is TRBV2, the J gene TRBJ2-7, with TRBD2 matching over 10 bases. CDR1 and CDR2 from the germline V gene are SNHLY and FYNNEI. V shed 7 bases and J 4 bases; nucleotides not matched to a gene: 10. This CDR3 is 15 amino acids long. The DNA for the CDR3 is TGTGCCAGCAAGCTAGCGGGAGCGACCCCATACGAGCAGTACTTC. Translation gives CASKLAGATPYEQYF.

The chain carries TRBV5-4 and TRBJ1-2; 9 bases fit TRBD1. Germline CDR1 reads SGHNT; CDR2 reads YYREEE (reference sequence). The CDR3 sequence is 14 residues long. V trimming: 5 bases; J trimming: 6 bases; junction bases outside the gene matches: 8. The CDR3 nucleotides read TGTGCCAGCAGGATCACAGGGGGCTGGGATGGCTACACCTTC. Translating gives CASRITGGWDGYTF.

This clone was seen a single time. Its ends do not fully match the called genes, so a read error is possible. The chain is built from TRBV11-2 and TRBJ2-7, with D unclear. Germline V gene data show CDR1 as SGHAT and CDR2 as FQNNGV. The CDR3 extends over 15 amino acids. CDR3 nucleotides: TGTGCCAGCAGCTTATATCCGGAGTTTCCCTATGAGCAGTACTTC. Translating it yields CASSLYPEFPYEQYF.

The chain carries TRBV30 and TRBJ1-1; D is unresolved. Trimming took off 3 bases at V and 0 bases at J, with 8 bases between the two ends. The CDR3 sequence is 13 residues long. Per the germline V gene, CDR1 is GTSNPN and CDR2 is SVGIG (reference sequence). The CDR3 DNA sequence: TGTGCCTGGAGCCGGACTTTGAACACTGAAGCTTTCTTT. Residues: CAWSRTLNTEAFF. The entire variable domain, with the rest obtained from reference TRBV30 and TRBJ1-1, is as follows: SQTIHQWPATLVQPVGSPLSLECTVEGTSNPNLYWYRQAAGRGLQLLFYSVGIGQISSEVPQNLSASRPQDRQFILSSKKLLLSDSGFYLCAWSRTLNTEAFFGQGTRLTVV.

This clone was seen a few times. This chain joins TRBV19 and TRBJ2-7; 10 bases line up with TRBD2. The CDR3 length is 17 residues. The V gene end was trimmed by 0 bases and the J gene end by 4 bases; junction bases not matched to a gene: 9. Germline values: CDR1 LNHDA, CDR2 SQIVND (reference sequence). The CDR3 loop reads CASSIEVLAGPSYEQYF. Here the CDR3 DNA reads TGTGCCAGTAGTATAGAAGTACTAGCGGGACCCTCTTACGAGCAGTACTTC.

This rearrangement joins TRBV23-1 to TRBJ2-7; no definite D call. TRBV23-1 is flagged as an ORF with uncertain function. This CDR3 region has 13 residues. The V end was cut by 7 bases, the J end by 2 bases, with 12 bases between. Here the CDR3 reads CASTAPDPYEQYF. DNA of the CDR3: TGCGCCAGCACGGCGCCGGACCCCTACGAGCAGTACTTC.

In its sample, this clone was seen once. J is TRBJ2-1 and V is TRBV5-1; D gene ambiguous. CDR1 is SGHRS and CDR2 is YFSETQ in the germline V gene. V lost 0 bases and J lost 3, with 7 bases in between. CDR3 size: 14 residues. The CDR3 is CASSLDWVYNEQFF. In DNA form, the CDR3 reads TGCGCCAGCAGCTTGGATTGGGTCTACAATGAGCAGTTCTTC.

The chain links TRBV9 to TRBJ2-7; TRBD1 matches at 9 bases. The length of the CDR3 is 16 residues. CDR1 SGDLS and CDR2 YYNGEE come from the germline V gene. V was clipped by 4 bases and J by 2 bases; unmatched bases: 10. The CDR3 DNA reads TGTGCCAGCAGCATCCCGGACAGGGGAAGGACCTACGAGCAGTACTTC. It is translated as CASSIPDRGRTYEQYF. Combining the CDR3 with reference TRBV9 and TRBJ2-7 gives the whole variable domain DSGVTQTPKHLITATGQRVTLRCSPRSGDLSVYWYQQSLDQGLQFLIQYYNGEERAKGNILERFSAQQFPDLHSELNLSSLELGDSALYFCASSIPDRGRTYEQYFGPGTRLTVT.

The chain combines TRBV7-3 with TRBJ2-1, with 13 bases aligning to TRBD2. This CDR3 contains 21 residues. V lost 5 bases and J lost 10; bases outside the gene matches: 26. Germline V gives CDR1 SGHTA, CDR2 FQGTGA. The CDR3 DNA is TGTGCCAGCAGCATCACCAGGGGGCTTGAACTAGCGGGAGGGCCCTCAAGGGAGCAGTTCTTC. It yields the protein CASSITRGLELAGGPSREQFF.

The chain couples TRBV9 to TRBJ1-4, with D unresolved. Trimming pared 0 bases from V and 7 bases from J, leaving 7 bases between. The CDR3 has 13 amino acids. Germline V gives CDR1 SGDLS, CDR2 YYNGEE. The CDR3 DNA reads as TGTGCCAGCAGCGTAGTTAGTGGTGAAAAACTGTTTTTT. Protein: CASSVVSGEKLFF.

The genes are TRBV5-8 and TRBJ2-2; D assignment may be TRBD1 or TRBD2 (6 bases each). CDR3 size: 16 residues. Trimming pared 7 bases from V and 7 bases from J, leaving 23 bases between. The germline gives CDR1 SGHTS, CDR2 YDEGEE. The CDR3 loop is CASALGGLRSIGELFF. DNA for the CDR3: TGTGCCAGCGCCCTAGGGGGACTGAGATCGATCGGGGAGCTGTTTTTT.

The J gene is TRBJ2-2, the V gene TRBV12-2; the table's TRBD2 call for D was not verified on the DNA. TRBV12-2 is annotated as a pseudogene. The CDR3 loop spans 16 amino acids. CDR3 in DNA: TGTGCAAGTCGCTGCAGGACTAGCGGGAGGCCCGGGGAGCTGTTTTTT. It yields the protein CASRCRTSGRPGELFF.

This clone came up once. The chain carries TRBV29-1 and TRBJ2-1; no reliable D call. Germline values: CDR1 SQVTM, CDR2 ANQGSEA. The CDR3 sequence is 15 residues long. V lost 7 bases to trimming and J lost 0 bases, with 16 bases between them. The CDR3 is CSADLYASSYNEQFF. The CDR3 DNA follows: TGCAGCGCCGATCTATACGCGAGCTCCTACAATGAGCAGTTCTTC.

The chain has TRBV27 and TRBJ2-3; D is uncertain. Per the germline V gene, CDR1 is MNHEY and CDR2 is SMNVEV (reference sequence). CDR3 size: 13 residues. Between the trimmed V and J ends, which lost 2 bases and 3 bases, there was a span of 6 bases. This CDR3 is CASSLGPTDTQYF. In nucleotides, the CDR3 is TGTGCCAGCAGTTTAGGGCCAACAGATACGCAGTATTTT.